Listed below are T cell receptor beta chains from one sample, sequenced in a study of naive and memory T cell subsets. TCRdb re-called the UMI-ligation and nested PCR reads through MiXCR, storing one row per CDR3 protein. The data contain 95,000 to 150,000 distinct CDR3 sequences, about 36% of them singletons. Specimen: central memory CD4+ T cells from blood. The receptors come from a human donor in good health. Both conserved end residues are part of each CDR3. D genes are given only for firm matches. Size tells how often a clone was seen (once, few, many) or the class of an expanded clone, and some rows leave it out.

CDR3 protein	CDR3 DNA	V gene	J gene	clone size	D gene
CSAGMNTEAFF	TGCAGCGCAGGCATGAACACTGAAGCTTTCTTT	TRBV29-1	TRBJ1-1	.	.
CASRAKAGNYNEQFF	TGTGCCAGCAGGGCCAAAGCGGGAAACTACAATGAGCAGTTCTTC	TRBV6-1	TRBJ2-1	.	TRBD2
CASISRHNEQFF	TGTGCCAGCATAAGTCGGCACAATGAGCAGTTCTTC	TRBV27	TRBJ2-1	.	.
CASSSDRVYGYTF	TGTGCCAGCAGTTCGGACAGGGTCTATGGCTACACCTTC	TRBV28	TRBJ1-2	.	TRBD1
CASSLAQGTQYF	TGTGCCAGCAGTTTGGCCCAGGGGACCCAGTACTTC	TRBV12-3/TRBV12-4	TRBJ2-5	.	.
CASSSLEAFF	TGTGCCAGCAGCTCACTTGAAGCTTTCTTT	TRBV11-2	TRBJ1-1	.	.
CASKRQGASNEQFF	TGTGCCAGCAAACGACAGGGGGCGAGCAATGAGCAGTTCTTC	TRBV6-2/TRBV6-3	TRBJ2-1	few	TRBD1
CASRLGQGIQPQHF	TGTGCCAGCAGGCTGGGACAGGGGATACAGCCCCAGCATTTT	TRBV6-6	TRBJ1-5	.	TRBD1
CASRGQGLNQPQHF	TGTGCCAGTAGAGGACAGGGATTAAATCAGCCCCAGCATTTT	TRBV19	TRBJ1-5	.	TRBD1
CSASKAQPQHF	TGCAGTGCTAGTAAGGCTCAGCCCCAGCATTTT	TRBV20-1	TRBJ1-5	.	.
CASSLRGRGFSYNEQFF	TGTGCCAGCAGTTTGCGCGGGAGAGGGTTTTCCTACAATGAGCAGTTCTTC	TRBV27	TRBJ2-1	.	TRBD2
CASTSPGRDEQYF	TGTGCCAGCACTTCCCCAGGCCGGGACGAGCAGTACTTC	TRBV28	TRBJ2-7	.	.
CASSLEGWGEQFF	TGTGCCAGCAGCTTAGAGGGTTGGGGTGAGCAGTTCTTC	TRBV7-9	TRBJ2-1	.	.
CASSRTGVPSGANVLTF	TGTGCCAGCAGCCGCACAGGGGTACCCTCTGGGGCCAACGTCCTGACTTTC	TRBV14	TRBJ2-6	few	TRBD1
CASSQLIGEIPYEQYF	TGTGCCAGCAGCCAGCTAATAGGGGAGATCCCTTACGAGCAGTACTTC	TRBV4-2	TRBJ2-7	.	.
CASNQRTVQETQYF	TGTGCCAGCAACCAACGAACAGTGCAAGAGACCCAGTACTTC	TRBV6-2/TRBV6-3	TRBJ2-5	.	.
CASRTGSYEQYF	TGTGCCAGCAGGACAGGCTCCTACGAGCAGTACTTC	TRBV27	TRBJ2-7	.	.
CASSFVGGSTDTQYF	TGTGCCAGCAGCTTCGTGGGGGGGAGCACAGATACGCAGTATTTT	TRBV7-2	TRBJ2-3	.	TRBD2
CASNDDLNEQFF	TGTGCCAGCAACGACGACCTCAATGAGCAGTTCTTC	TRBV6-6	TRBJ2-1	.	.
CAISRPPGETQYF	TGTGCCATCAGTCGACCCCCGGGAGAGACCCAGTACTTC	TRBV10-3	TRBJ2-5	.	.
CSARNRGMGSPLHF	TGCAGTGCTAGAAACAGGGGGATGGGTTCACCCCTCCACTTT	TRBV20-1	TRBJ1-6	.	TRBD1
CASSLPNQGNNEQFF	TGCGCCAGCAGCTTGCCGAACCAGGGTAACAATGAGCAGTTCTTC	TRBV5-1	TRBJ2-1	once	.
CSARENPRAYNEQFF	TGCAGTGCTAGAGAGAACCCTCGGGCCTACAATGAGCAGTTCTTC	TRBV20-1	TRBJ2-1	.	.
CASTGGSTGGGYGYTF	TGTGCCAGCACTGGAGGCTCTACAGGGGGTGGGTATGGCTACACCTTC	TRBV2	TRBJ1-2	.	TRBD1
CASSQYPAPGDNSPLHF	TGTGCCAGCAGCCAATACCCCGCGCCGGGTGATAATTCACCCCTCCACTTT	TRBV28	TRBJ1-6	once	.
CASSPGTAKNIQYF	TGCGCCAGCAGCCCCGGGACAGCCAAAAACATTCAGTACTTC	TRBV5-1	TRBJ2-4	few	.
CASTRGSLSTDTQYF	TGTGCCTCGACGAGGGGGTCCCTTAGCACAGATACGCAGTATTTT	TRBV30	TRBJ2-3	.	.
CASSGDRAFSYNEQFF	TGTGCCAGCAGCGGAGACAGGGCCTTCTCCTACAATGAGCAGTTCTTC	TRBV9	TRBJ2-1	.	TRBD1
CSGRTGNGINEQFF	TGCAGCGGAAGGACAGGGAATGGGATTAATGAGCAGTTCTTC	TRBV29-1	TRBJ2-1	many	TRBD1
CASKDPQARSYEQYF	TGTGCCAGCAAGGATCCACAGGCGCGTTCCTACGAGCAGTACTTC	TRBV27	TRBJ2-7	.	.
CASSYRQPGGTQYF	TGTGCTAGCAGTTATAGACAGCCGGGAGGGACCCAGTACTTC	TRBV7-7	TRBJ2-5	.	TRBD2
CASNPTVSSYEQYF	TGTGCCAGCAACCCGACCGTCAGCTCCTACGAGCAGTACTTC	TRBV2	TRBJ2-7	few	.
CSARDSYGYTF	TGCAGTGCTAGGGATTCCTATGGCTACACCTTC	TRBV20-1	TRBJ1-2	.	.
CASKRGTNSPLHF	TGTGCCAGCAAGAGAGGAACCAATTCACCCCTCCACTTT	TRBV7-8	TRBJ1-6	.	.
CSVESPQDYYGYTF	TGCAGCGTTGAATCACCCCAGGATTACTATGGCTACACCTTC	TRBV29-1	TRBJ1-2	.	.
CASSYSYPSGIYNEQFF	TGTGCCAGCAGTTACTCGTATCCTAGCGGGATCTACAATGAGCAGTTCTTC	TRBV6-5	TRBJ2-1	.	TRBD2
CASSSSSITGVEAFF	TGTGCCAGCAGCTCATCATCTATAACAGGGGTTGAAGCTTTCTTT	TRBV7-2	TRBJ1-1	.	TRBD1
CASSEGAGTGAYEQYF	TGCGCCAGCAGTGAAGGCGCCGGGACAGGGGCCTACGAGCAGTACTTC	TRBV10-2	TRBJ2-7	few	TRBD1
CASSLGGPGQPQHF	TGTGCCAGCAGTTTGGGGGGCCCGGGTCAGCCCCAGCATTTT	TRBV12-3/TRBV12-4	TRBJ1-5	.	.
CSARDLTGGEQYF	TGCAGTGCTAGAGATCTTACAGGGGGCGAGCAGTACTTC	TRBV20-1	TRBJ2-7	.	TRBD1
CASIEGTGVGNQPQHF	TGTGCCAGCATTGAGGGGACAGGAGTTGGCAATCAGCCCCAGCATTTT	TRBV6-2/TRBV6-3	TRBJ1-5	.	TRBD1
CASSSLWGRSGVNNEQFF	TGTGCCAGCAGCTCACTTTGGGGTCGTTCCGGGGTGAACAATGAGCAGTTCTTC	TRBV7-6	TRBJ2-1	.	.